The TCR beta chain under discussion was sequenced for a study of blood T cell repertoires in COVID-19. Whole-study context: Researchers got acute and convalescent COVID-19 samples from the United States, Italy and Spain. Sources were T cells, B-cell-depleted T cells, or PBMCs; the material itself was cDNA or gDNA.

Participant reports of clinical history set cohort assignment. Either two negative PCRs, clearance, or symptom resolution qualified Cohort 3 donors as recovered. Trimming shortened V by 0 bases and J by 0 bases, and 12 bases separated the two germline ends. Germline V gene sequence: CDR1 SQVTM, CDR2 ANQGSEA. The length of the CDR3 is 16 residues. Profiling relied on immunoSEQ multiplex PCR, and the TCRdb table lists in-frame clones only, not all of them. The table has over 200,000 clones, 65% to 85% seen once. Sequenced: PBMCs or T cells enriched from blood (not recorded which). The chain joins TRBV29-1 to TRBJ2-1; possible D gene TRBD2, 6 bases. This clonotype was obtained from a woman between 40 and 55 years old who had recovered from COVID-19. This chain's CDR3 is CSVEDPQAGSYNEQFF. The CDR3 DNA follows: TGCAGCGTTGAAGATCCCCAAGCGGGCTCCTACAATGAGCAGTTCTTC.